Sequencing of this T cell receptor (beta chain) was carried out in a study of cytomegalovirus exposure and HLA in healthy donors. V was pared by 6 bases and J by 0 bases, with 14 bases between. The CDR3 covers 15 residues. The V gene's germline CDR1 is MNHNS and CDR2 SASEGT. Primers included in the PCR were 60 Vbeta and 13 Jbeta primers. The data were produced by immunoSEQ multiplex PCR, yet TCRdb's version contains in-frame clones alone and is incomplete. The data show more than 85,000 clones, around four fifths seen once. What was sequenced was PBMCs. V is TRBV6-1 and J is TRBJ1-1; TRBD1 is a possible D gene (5 bases). This sequence originates from a middle-aged man in good health and CMV-seronegative. CDR3 region: CASRPGERMNTEAFF. DNA of the CDR3: TGTGCCAGCAGACCGGGGGAGAGGATGAACACTGAAGCTTTCTTT.